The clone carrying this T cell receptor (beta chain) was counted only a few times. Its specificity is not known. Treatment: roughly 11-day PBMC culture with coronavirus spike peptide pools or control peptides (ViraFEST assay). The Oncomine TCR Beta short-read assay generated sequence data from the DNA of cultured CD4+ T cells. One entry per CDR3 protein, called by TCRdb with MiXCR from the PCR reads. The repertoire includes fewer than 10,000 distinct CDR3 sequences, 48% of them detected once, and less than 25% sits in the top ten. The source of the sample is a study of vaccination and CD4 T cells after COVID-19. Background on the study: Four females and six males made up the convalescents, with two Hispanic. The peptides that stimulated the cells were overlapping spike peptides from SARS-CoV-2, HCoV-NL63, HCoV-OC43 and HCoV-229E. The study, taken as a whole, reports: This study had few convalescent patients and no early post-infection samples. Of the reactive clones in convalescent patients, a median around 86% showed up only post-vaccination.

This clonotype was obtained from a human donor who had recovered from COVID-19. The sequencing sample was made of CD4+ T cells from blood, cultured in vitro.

CDR3 bases: TGTGCCAGCAGCTTATGGACCAATGAGCAGTTCTTC. It encodes CASSLWTNEQFF. The chain combines TRBV7-3 with TRBJ2-1; D ambiguous. V lost 2 bases to trimming and J lost 6 bases, with 5 bases between them. This CDR3 contains 12 residues. Looked up from germline, CDR1 is SGHTA and CDR2 is FQGTGA.